Following are 14 T cell receptor beta chains from one sample sequenced in a study of T cells in localized non-small cell lung cancer. The repertoire was sequenced with immunoSEQ multiplex PCR; TCRdb's copy has only in-frame clones and lacks some. The data contain more than 30,000 clones, approximately 91% of them singletons. The input for sequencing was peripheral blood mononuclear cells, taken before any cancer treatment. The receptors derive from a woman aged 35 to 70 with stage III lung adenocarcinoma.

The V and J genes are TRBV2 and TRBJ1-1, with D perhaps matching TRBD1 (5 bases). The CDR3 totals 14 residues. Between the trimmed V and J ends, which lost 11 bases and 2 bases, there was a span of 18 bases. Germline CDR1 and CDR2: SNHLY and FYNNEI. In DNA form, the CDR3 reads TGTGCCTCCAGGGCTTTTAGGAGTAACACTGAAGCTTTCTTT. Translated, it gives CASRAFRSNTEAFF.

This clone was seen just once. The CDR3 bases are TGTGCCAGCAGCCCCTCAGCGGGGGGTCAGGAGACCCAGTACTTC. Amino acid sequence: CASSPSAGGQETQYF. The V call is TRBV7-2, the J call TRBJ2-5; the match to TRBD2 covers 9 bases. Germline CDR1 is SGHTA and CDR2 is FQGNSA. The CDR3 length is 15 residues. Germline trimming cut 5 bases from V and 5 bases from J; bases unmatched to any gene: 9.

This sequence joins TRBV27 and TRBJ2-1, with TRBD2 matching 12 bases. V dropped 5 bases and J dropped 7; count of bases not matched to a gene: 6. CDR1 is MNHEY, CDR2 SMNVEV, per germline (reference sequence). This CDR3 spans 15 amino acids. CDR3 in DNA: TGTGCCAGCAGTGCCCTAGCGGGAGGGGGTAATGAGCAGTTCTTC. Protein product: CASSALAGGGNEQFF.

The chain joins TRBV7-3 to TRBJ1-1, with D possibly matching TRBD1 (5 bases). Germline V gives CDR1 SGHTA, CDR2 FQGTGA. The CDR3 spans 14 residues. V was cut by 4 bases and J by 3 bases, with 12 bases left in between. The DNA of the CDR3 is TGTGCCAGCAGCTCAGCCGGGGGTCACACTGAAGCTTTCTTT. Protein sequence: CASSSAGGHTEAFF.

The gene calls are TRBV11-2 and TRBJ2-1; D is ambiguous. The CDR3 extends over 13 amino acids. Trimming left V 1 base short and J 9 bases short, with 10 bases between. Looked up from germline, CDR1 is SGHAT and CDR2 is FQNNGV. CDR3 sequence (DNA): TGTGCCAGCAGCTTAGGGTCGTATGGTGAGCAGTTCTTC. Its protein is CASSLGSYGEQFF.

The chain couples TRBV7-2 to TRBJ1-5, with D perhaps matching TRBD1 (5 bases). CDR1 is SGHTA, CDR2 FQGNSA, per germline. V lost 9 bases and J 0 bases, leaving 15 bases between the germline ends. This CDR3 spans 15 amino acids. Here the CDR3 DNA reads TGTGCCAGTAACTCCGGGACTTTTAGCAATCAGCCCCAGCATTTT. Translation gives CASNSGTFSNQPQHF.

The sample holds a few counts of this clone. This rearrangement joins TRBV11-3 to TRBJ1-1; D not resolved. The germline V gene has CDR1 SGHNT and CDR2 YENEEA. The CDR3 is made up of 13 amino acids. V lost 0 bases and J 3 bases, leaving 5 bases between the germline ends. The CDR3 DNA reads TGTGCCAGCAGCTTAGACGGGGACACTGAAGCTTTCTTT. It codes for CASSLDGDTEAFF. Full variable domain (remainder filled in from reference TRBV11-3 and TRBJ1-1): EAGVVQSPRYKIIEKKQPVAFWCNPISGHNTLYWYLQNLGQGPELLIRYENEEAVDDSQLPKDRFSAERLKGVDSTLKIQPAELGDSAVYLCASSLDGDTEAFFGQGTRLTVV.

The V gene is TRBV9, the J gene TRBJ1-3, with D perhaps matching TRBD1 (6 bases). This CDR3 spans 14 amino acids. Germline CDR1 SGDLS, CDR2 YYNGEE. Trimming cost V 1 base and J 4 bases, with 9 bases left between them. As DNA, the CDR3 is TGTGCCAGCAGCGTACAGGGGAAGGGAAACACCATATATTTT. Encoded protein: CASSVQGKGNTIYF.

This chain uses TRBV30 with TRBJ1-4; weak D call: TRBD1 (6 bases). The ends were cut back, 2 bases at V and 5 bases at J, with 12 bases in the middle. The CDR3 runs to 14 residues. The germline V gene has CDR1 GTSNPN and CDR2 SVGIG (reference sequence). The CDR3 sequence: CAWSQGPNNEKLFF. The CDR3 DNA reads as TGTGCCTGGAGTCAGGGGCCAAACAATGAAAAACTGTTTTTT. Using reference TRBV30 and TRBJ1-4 for the parts outside the CDR3, the full variable domain is SQTIHQWPATLVQPVGSPLSLECTVEGTSNPNLYWYRQAAGRGLQLLFYSVGIGQISSEVPQNLSASRPQDRQFILSSKKLLLSDSGFYLCAWSQGPNNEKLFFGSGTQLSVL.

The chain joins TRBV27 to TRBJ1-2, with D unclear. V shed 4 bases and J shed 0 bases, with 21 bases lying between them. The length of the CDR3 is 18 residues. In germline, CDR1 is MNHEY, CDR2 SMNVEV (reference sequence). CDR3 DNA: TGTGCCAGCAGTTCTCGTAAGGACGGACTATCTTCTAACTATGGCTACACCTTC. This sequence encodes CASSSRKDGLSSNYGYTF.

The chain joins TRBV28 to TRBJ1-3; D is possibly TRBD1 (6 bases). The length of the CDR3 is 17 residues. Trimming stripped 7 bases from V and 0 bases from J, with 19 bases between. Germline V gene data show CDR1 as MDHEN and CDR2 as SYDVKM. The chain's CDR3 is CASISIPGAPSGNTIYF. In nucleotides, the CDR3 is TGTGCCAGCATTAGTATCCCGGGGGCTCCCTCTGGAAACACCATATATTTT.

The chain joins TRBV2 to TRBJ2-5; D is uncertain. The V gene lost 7 bases and the J gene lost 2 bases, with 11 bases spanning the gap. The CDR3 runs to 13 residues. Germline V gene data show CDR1 as SNHLY and CDR2 as FYNNEI. The CDR3 DNA sequence: TGTGCCAGCACCCTGCGCACACAAGAGACCCAGTACTTC. This encodes CASTLRTQETQYF.

This sequence joins TRBV5-6 and TRBJ2-3; 9 bases fit TRBD2. The trim removed 2 bases at V and 3 bases at J, leaving 4 bases unmatched. Germline lookup yields CDR1 SGHDT and CDR2 YYEEEE. The CDR3 runs 15 residues. The CDR3 bases are TGTGCCAGCAGCTTTGCGGGACTAGCAACAGATACGCAGTATTTT. This codes for CASSFAGLATDTQYF.

V is TRBV2 and J is TRBJ1-1; no clear D gene. Germline V CDR1 and CDR2: SNHLY, FYNNEI. The CDR3 consists of 13 residues. V was trimmed by 5 bases and J by 0 bases, leaving 7 bases between them. CDR3 amino acids: CASSFGMNTEAFF. DNA of the CDR3: TGTGCCAGCAGTTTCGGAATGAACACTGAAGCTTTCTTT.